This entry features one T cell receptor (beta chain) sequence. Its specificity is not known. Prepared TCR beta cDNA libraries contained unique molecular identifiers. T cells, about 0.85 to 11 million of them, yielded about half a million cDNA molecules. TCRdb used MiXCR to reprocess the PCR reads, holding one entry per CDR3 protein. The sample has fewer than 700,000 distinct CDR3 sequences, roughly 45% seen once. The sample comes from a study of post-analysis software for immune sequencing data. Overall study: In terms of disease course, relapsing-remitting, secondary progressive and progressive-relapsing multiple sclerosis were included.

Study-wide findings and caveats: Patients with multiple sclerosis recorded significantly lower normalized Chao1 diversity than controls, the study found. Patients had higher frequencies than controls of five TRBV segments, including TRBV5-6, TRBV5-1 and TRBV20-1. Same-batch preparations were strongly co-clustered by F measure.

The CDR3 contains 14 residues. V shed 1 base and J 3 bases; nucleotides not matched to a gene: 4. Germline V gene lookup returns CDR1 SGHRS and CDR2 YFSETQ. The receptor comes from a girl between 5 and 17 years old with multiple sclerosis. Sequenced input: blood. The rearrangement uses TRBV5-1 and TRBJ2-7; TRBD1 aligns across 7 bases. The CDR3 here is CASSLSQGVYEQYF. The CDR3, as DNA: TGCGCCAGCAGCTTGAGTCAGGGGGTCTACGAGCAGTACTTC.